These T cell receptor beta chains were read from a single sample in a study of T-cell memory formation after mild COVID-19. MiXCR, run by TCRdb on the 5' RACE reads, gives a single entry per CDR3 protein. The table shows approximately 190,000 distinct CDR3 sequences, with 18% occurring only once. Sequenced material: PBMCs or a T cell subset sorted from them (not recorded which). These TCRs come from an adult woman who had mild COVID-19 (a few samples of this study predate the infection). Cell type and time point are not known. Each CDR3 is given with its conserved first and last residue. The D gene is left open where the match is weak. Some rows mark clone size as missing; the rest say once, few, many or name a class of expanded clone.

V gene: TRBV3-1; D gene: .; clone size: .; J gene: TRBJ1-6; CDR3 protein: CASSQGLTGRLSPLHF; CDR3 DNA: TGTGCCAGCAGCCAAGGATTGACAGGCCGTCTTTCACCCCTCCACTTT
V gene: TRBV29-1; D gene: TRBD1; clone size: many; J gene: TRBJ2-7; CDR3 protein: CSATGGSRYEQYF; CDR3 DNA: TGCAGCGCTACAGGGGGATCTCGCTACGAGCAGTACTTC
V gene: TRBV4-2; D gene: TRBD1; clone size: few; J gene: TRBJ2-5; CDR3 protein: CASSQGTGQETQYF; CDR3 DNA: TGTGCCAGCAGCCAAGGGACAGGACAAGAGACCCAGTACTTC
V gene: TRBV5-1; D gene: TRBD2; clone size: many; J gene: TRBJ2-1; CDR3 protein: CASSLGEASGSDNEQFF; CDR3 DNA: TGCGCCAGCAGCTTGGGAGAAGCTAGCGGGAGTGACAATGAGCAGTTCTTC
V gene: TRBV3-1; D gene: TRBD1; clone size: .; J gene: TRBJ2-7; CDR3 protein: CASTRGTGAYEQYF; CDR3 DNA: TGTGCCAGCACCCGCGGGACAGGTGCCTACGAGCAGTACTTC
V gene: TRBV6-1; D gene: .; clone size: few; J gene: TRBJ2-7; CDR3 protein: CASSRDITYEQYF; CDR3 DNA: TGTGCCAGCAGTCGGGACATCACCTACGAGCAGTACTTC
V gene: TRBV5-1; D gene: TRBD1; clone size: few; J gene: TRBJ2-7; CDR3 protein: CASSTAGQGRSYEQYF; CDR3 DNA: TGCGCCAGCAGCACGGCGGGACAGGGACGCTCCTACGAGCAGTACTTC
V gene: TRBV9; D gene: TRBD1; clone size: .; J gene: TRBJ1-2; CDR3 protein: CASSVGQGLRDYGYTF; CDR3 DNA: TGTGCCAGCAGCGTAGGACAGGGCCTTCGAGACTATGGCTACACCTTC
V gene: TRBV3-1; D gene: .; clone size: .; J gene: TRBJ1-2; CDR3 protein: CASSQVGLSNYGYTF; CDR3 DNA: TGTGCCAGCAGCCAAGTGGGCCTTTCTAACTATGGCTACACCTTC
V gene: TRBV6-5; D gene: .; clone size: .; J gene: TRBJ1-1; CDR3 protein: CASSYSPIAGNTEAFF; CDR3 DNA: TGTGCCAGCAGTTACTCTCCAATCGCAGGGAACACTGAAGCTTTCTTT
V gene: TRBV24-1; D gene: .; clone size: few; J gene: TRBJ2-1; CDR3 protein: CATSDFGTGPTEQFF; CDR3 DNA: TGTGCCACCAGTGACTTCGGGACGGGCCCCACTGAGCAGTTCTTC
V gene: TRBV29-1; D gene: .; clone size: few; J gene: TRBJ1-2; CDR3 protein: CSVSITGFEGYTF; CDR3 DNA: TGCAGCGTCAGCATCACAGGGTTCGAAGGCTACACCTTC
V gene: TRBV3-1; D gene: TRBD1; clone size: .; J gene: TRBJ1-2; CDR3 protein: CASSRTGASGYTF; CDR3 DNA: TGTGCCAGCAGCCGTACAGGGGCGTCTGGCTACACCTTC
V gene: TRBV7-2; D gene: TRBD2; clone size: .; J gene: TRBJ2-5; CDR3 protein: CASSSTGLAGGTETQYF; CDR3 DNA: TGTGCCAGCAGCTCCACCGGACTAGCGGGGGGGACGGAGACCCAGTACTTC
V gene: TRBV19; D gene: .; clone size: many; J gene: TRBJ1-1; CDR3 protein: CASIKQGTEAFF; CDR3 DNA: TGTGCCAGTATCAAACAGGGCACTGAAGCTTTCTTT
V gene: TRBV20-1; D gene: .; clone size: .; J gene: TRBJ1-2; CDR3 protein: CSAALQVAHGYTF; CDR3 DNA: TGCAGTGCCGCCTTACAGGTCGCGCATGGCTACACCTTC
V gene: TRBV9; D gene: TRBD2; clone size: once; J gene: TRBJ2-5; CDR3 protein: CASSWGGRPLGETQYF; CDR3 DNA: TGTGCCAGCAGCTGGGGCGGGAGGCCTCTGGGGGAGACCCAGTACTTC
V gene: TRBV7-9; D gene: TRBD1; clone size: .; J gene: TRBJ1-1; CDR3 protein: CASSFTAGGGTEAFF; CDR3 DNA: TGTGCCAGCAGCTTCACGGCAGGGGGAGGCACTGAAGCTTTCTTT
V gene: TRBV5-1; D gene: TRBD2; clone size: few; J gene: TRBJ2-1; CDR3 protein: CASSYYGTSGNNEQFF; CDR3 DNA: TGCGCCAGCAGCTACTACGGGACTAGCGGTAACAATGAGCAGTTCTTC
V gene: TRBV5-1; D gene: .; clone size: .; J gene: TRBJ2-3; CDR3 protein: CASSLQTTDTQYF; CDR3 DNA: TGCGCCAGCAGCTTACAAACCACAGATACGCAGTATTTT
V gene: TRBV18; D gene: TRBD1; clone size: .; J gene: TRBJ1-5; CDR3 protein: CASSPIRQGSYSNQPQHF; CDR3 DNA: TGTGCCAGCTCACCAATCAGACAGGGATCTTATAGCAATCAGCCCCAGCATTTT
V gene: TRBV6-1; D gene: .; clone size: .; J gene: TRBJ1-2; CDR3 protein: CASTIFHAGGGYTF; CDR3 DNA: TGTGCCAGCACCATCTTTCACGCAGGAGGAGGCTACACCTTC
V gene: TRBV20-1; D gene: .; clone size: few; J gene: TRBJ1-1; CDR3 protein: CSARDPGGGNTEAFF; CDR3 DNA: TGCAGTGCTAGAGACCCAGGAGGAGGGAACACTGAAGCTTTCTTT
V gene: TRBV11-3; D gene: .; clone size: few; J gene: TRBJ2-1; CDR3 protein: CASSRRRDTYNEQFF; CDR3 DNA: TGTGCCAGCAGCCGCAGGCGGGACACCTACAATGAGCAGTTCTTC
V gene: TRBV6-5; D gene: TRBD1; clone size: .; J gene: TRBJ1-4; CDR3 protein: CASSSQGANEKLFF; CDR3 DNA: TGTGCCAGCAGTTCACAGGGGGCTAATGAAAAACTGTTTTTT
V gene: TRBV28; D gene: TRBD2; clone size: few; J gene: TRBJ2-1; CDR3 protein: CASSPSGVGNNEQFF; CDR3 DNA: TGTGCCAGCAGCCCTAGCGGGGTGGGGAACAATGAGCAGTTCTTC
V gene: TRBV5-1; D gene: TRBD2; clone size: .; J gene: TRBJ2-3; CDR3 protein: CASSLVTSGGADTQYF; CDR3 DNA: TGCGCCAGCAGCTTGGTAACTAGCGGGGGGGCAGATACGCAGTATTTT